This TCR beta chain is drawn from a study of human T cells and chemical hapten exposure. This clonotype was recorded many times. Regarding time point: pre-sensitization, week 0. Treatment here: therapeutic diphenylcyclopropenone sensitization with weekly scalp DPC. Unfractionated whole blood was the source from which total RNA was extracted. Trimming took 4 bases from V and 2 from J, leaving 4 bases between them. In germline, CDR1 is SGHDN, CDR2 FVKESK. The CDR3 extends over 12 amino acids. A single record per CDR3 protein comes from TCRdb applying MiXCR to the RACE reads. The table lists about 35,000 distinct CDR3 sequences, more than 10% of them singletons.

The clonotype comes from a woman aged 40-49 years with alopecia areata. Some clones in this sample may be carry-over from other donors' samples. The source material was whole blood, sampled in connection with sensitization to the hapten diphenylcyclopropenone (DPC). The chain combines TRBV14 with TRBJ2-3; D call uncertain. The CDR3 region is CASSPSTDTQYF. The CDR3, as DNA: TGTGCCAGCAGCCCCTCCACAGATACGCAGTATTTT.